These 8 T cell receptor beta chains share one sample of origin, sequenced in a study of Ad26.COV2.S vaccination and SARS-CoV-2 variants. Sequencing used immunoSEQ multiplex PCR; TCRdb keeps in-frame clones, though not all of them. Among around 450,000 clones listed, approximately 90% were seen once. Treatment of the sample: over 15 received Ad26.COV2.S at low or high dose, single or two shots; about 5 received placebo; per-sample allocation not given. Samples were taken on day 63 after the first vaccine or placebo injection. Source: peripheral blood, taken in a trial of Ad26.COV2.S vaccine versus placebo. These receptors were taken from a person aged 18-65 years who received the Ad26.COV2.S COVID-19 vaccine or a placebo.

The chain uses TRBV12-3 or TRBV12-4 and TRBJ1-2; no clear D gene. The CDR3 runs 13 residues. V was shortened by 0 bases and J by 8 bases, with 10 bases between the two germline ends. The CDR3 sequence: CASSLAAVNGYTF. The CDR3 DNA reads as TGTGCCAGCAGTTTAGCCGCGGTGAACGGCTACACCTTC.

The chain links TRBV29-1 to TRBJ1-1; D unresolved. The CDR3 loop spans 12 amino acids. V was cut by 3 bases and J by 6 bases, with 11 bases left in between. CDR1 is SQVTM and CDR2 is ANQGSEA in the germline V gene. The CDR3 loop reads CSVDRDGSEAFF. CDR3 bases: TGCAGCGTTGATAGAGACGGTTCTGAAGCTTTCTTT.

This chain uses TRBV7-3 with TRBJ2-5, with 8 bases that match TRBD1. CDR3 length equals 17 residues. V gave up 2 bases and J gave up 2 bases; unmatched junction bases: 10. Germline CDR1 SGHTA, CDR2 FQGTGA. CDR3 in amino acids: CASSLDPQGVGQETQYF. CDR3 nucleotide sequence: TGTGCCAGCAGCTTAGATCCACAGGGGGTCGGGCAAGAGACCCAGTACTTC.

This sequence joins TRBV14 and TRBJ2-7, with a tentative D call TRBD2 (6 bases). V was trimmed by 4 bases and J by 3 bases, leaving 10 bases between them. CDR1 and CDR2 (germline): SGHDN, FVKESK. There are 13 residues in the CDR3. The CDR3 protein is CASSRDLLYEQYF. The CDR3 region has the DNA TGTGCCAGCAGCCGGGACTTACTCTACGAGCAGTACTTC.

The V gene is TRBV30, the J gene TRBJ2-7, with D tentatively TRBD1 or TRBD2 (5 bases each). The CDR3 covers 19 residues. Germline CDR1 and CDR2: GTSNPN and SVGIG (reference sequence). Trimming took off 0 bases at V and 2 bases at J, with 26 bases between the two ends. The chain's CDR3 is CAWSVLGDPIIRKTYEQYF. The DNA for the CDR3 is TGTGCCTGGAGTGTACTCGGGGACCCAATCATTCGAAAAACCTACGAGCAGTACTTC.

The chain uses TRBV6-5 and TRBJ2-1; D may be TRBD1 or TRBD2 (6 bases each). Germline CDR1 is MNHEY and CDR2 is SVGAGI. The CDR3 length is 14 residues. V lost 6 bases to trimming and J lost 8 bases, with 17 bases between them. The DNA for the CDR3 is TGTGCCAGCAGCGACGTGGGGGGCCGGGATGAGCAGTTCTTC. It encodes CASSDVGGRDEQFF.

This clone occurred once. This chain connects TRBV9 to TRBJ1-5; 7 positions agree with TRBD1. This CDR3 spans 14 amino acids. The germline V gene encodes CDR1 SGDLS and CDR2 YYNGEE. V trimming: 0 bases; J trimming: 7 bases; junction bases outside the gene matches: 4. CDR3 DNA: TGTGCCAGCAGCGTAGGAGGGGGCGGCCAGCCCCAGCATTTT. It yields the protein CASSVGGGGQPQHF.

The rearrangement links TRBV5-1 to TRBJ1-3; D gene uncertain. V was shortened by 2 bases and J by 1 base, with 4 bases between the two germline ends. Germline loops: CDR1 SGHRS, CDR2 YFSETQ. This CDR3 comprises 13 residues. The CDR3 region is CASSFNSGNTIYF. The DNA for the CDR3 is TGCGCCAGCAGCTTTAATTCTGGAAACACCATATATTTT. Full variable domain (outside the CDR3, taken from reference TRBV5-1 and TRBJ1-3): KAGVTQTPRYLIKTRGQQVTLSCSPISGHRSVSWYQQTPGQGLQFLFEYFSETQRNKGNFPGRFSGRQFSNSRSEMNVSTLELGDSALYLCASSFNSGNTIYFGEGSWLTVV.